Following are 14 T cell receptor beta chains from one sample sequenced in a study of technical replicates of blood from four donors. TCRdb's table, derived via immunoSEQ multiplex PCR, lists solely in-frame clones and lacks some. The sample has over 85,000 clones; less than 95% are singletons. The sequenced sample was T cells isolated from PBMCs. The receptors come from a human donor in good health.

This clone was seen just once. V gene TRBV30 combines with J gene TRBJ2-7; D may be TRBD2 (6 bases). The V end lost 5 bases, the J end lost 6 bases, and 11 bases lay between the germline ends. From germline, CDR1 is GTSNPN and CDR2 SVGIG (reference sequence). The CDR3 spans 11 residues. The CDR3 loop reads CAWSLASEQYF. The CDR3 DNA sequence: TGTGCCTGGTCCCTAGCGAGCGAGCAGTACTTC.

This chain uses TRBV7-9 with TRBJ2-3, with 10 nucleotides matching TRBD2. V shed 5 bases, J shed 2 bases, and the junction held 4 bases outside the gene matches. The length of the CDR3 is 15 residues. Germline assignment: CDR1 SEHNR and CDR2 FQNEAQ (reference sequence). CDR3 DNA sequence: TGTGCCAGCAGCGACGGGACTAGCGTCACAGATACGCAGTATTTT. This translates into CASSDGTSVTDTQYF.

The chain joins TRBV7-2 to TRBJ2-1; 10 nucleotides align to TRBD2. The CDR3 length is 16 residues. Germline-derived CDR1 and CDR2 are SGHTA and FQGNSA. V lost 1 base and J lost 7; bases outside the gene matches: 7. CDR3: CASSLEAGGYGNEQFF. The CDR3 coding sequence is TGTGCCAGCAGCTTAGAAGCGGGAGGGTATGGGAATGAGCAGTTCTTC.

The chain couples TRBV11-3 to TRBJ2-1; 10 positions match TRBD2. V was clipped by 1 base and J by 9 bases; unmatched bases: 6. CDR1 is SGHNT, CDR2 YENEEA, per germline. The CDR3 sequence is 15 residues long. This CDR3 is CASSLGVAGGGEQFF. CDR3 nucleotide sequence: TGTGCCAGCAGCTTAGGGGTAGCGGGAGGTGGTGAGCAGTTCTTC.

This clone was observed a single time. The J gene is TRBJ2-5, the V gene TRBV9; the D gene is possibly TRBD1 (5 bases). The CDR3 spans 13 residues. V was shortened by 4 bases and J by 5 bases, with 12 bases between the two germline ends. In germline, CDR1 is SGDLS, CDR2 YYNGEE. CDR3: CASSYRLGETQYF. The CDR3 region has the DNA TGTGCCAGCAGCTACAGGTTAGGTGAGACCCAGTACTTC. Full variable domain (remainder filled in from reference TRBV9 and TRBJ2-5): DSGVTQTPKHLITATGQRVTLRCSPRSGDLSVYWYQQSLDQGLQFLIQYYNGEERAKGNILERFSAQQFPDLHSELNLSSLELGDSALYFCASSYRLGETQYFGPGTRLLVL.

Here the CDR3 DNA reads TGTGCCAGCAGCTCGCCGCGGCGGGATGGCTACACCTTC. Encoded protein: CASSSPRRDGYTF. The chain couples TRBV11-2 to TRBJ1-2; D uncertain. Trimming left V 4 bases short and J 6 bases short, with 12 bases between. Germline V gives CDR1 SGHAT, CDR2 FQNNGV. The CDR3 covers 13 residues.

V and J are TRBV6-1 and TRBJ2-7, with a weak D call TRBD2 (6 bases). The CDR3 has 14 residues. Germline V CDR1 and CDR2: MNHNS, SASEGT. V was shortened by 6 bases and J by 0 bases, with 12 bases between the two germline ends. The CDR3 loop is CASSPVGLSYEQYF. The CDR3 bases are TGTGCCAGCAGCCCGGTGGGACTCTCCTACGAGCAGTACTTC.

This clone occurred a few times. This sequence joins TRBV28 and TRBJ1-2; D is undetermined. Germline V lookup: CDR1 MDHEN, CDR2 SYDVKM. With 3 bases removed from V and 4 bases from J, the gap between germline ends came to 3 bases. This CDR3 contains 11 residues. In nucleotides, the CDR3 is TGTGCCAGCAGTTTGAGCTATGGCTACACCTTC. This encodes CASSLSYGYTF.

The chain couples TRBV19 to TRBJ2-4, with 11 bases lining up with TRBD2. In germline, CDR1 is LNHDA, CDR2 SQIVND (reference sequence). This CDR3 comprises 16 residues. J was trimmed by 8 bases and V by 1 base; bases with no gene match: 7. The CDR3 DNA reads as TGTGCCAGTAGTATAGGAAGTAGCGGGAGGGCCCACATTCAGTACTTC. Translating gives CASSIGSSGRAHIQYF.

This rearrangement joins TRBV27 to TRBJ2-1; the D gene is possibly TRBD1 (6 bases). The CDR3 has 12 residues. Per the germline V gene, CDR1 is MNHEY and CDR2 is SMNVEV (reference sequence). V lost 7 bases and J lost 9, with 13 bases in between. The CDR3 coding sequence is TGTGCCAGCACTAATACAGGGATTGAGCAGTTCTTC. Its protein is CASTNTGIEQFF.

J is TRBJ2-1 and V is TRBV28, with 14 bases identical to TRBD2. The CDR3 is made up of 19 amino acids. In germline, CDR1 is MDHEN, CDR2 SYDVKM. After removal of 6 bases from V and 9 bases from J, the junction contained 19 bases not matched to a gene. CDR3 in DNA: TGTGCCAGCAGCAATTTTGTGAAAAGACCGGGACTAGCGGGAGTTGAGCAGTTCTTC. It is translated as CASSNFVKRPGLAGVEQFF.

The CDR3 here is CASSEAGEYYEQYF. The CDR3 coding sequence is TGCGCCAGCAGTGAGGCGGGAGAGTATTACGAGCAGTACTTC. The rearrangement uses TRBV10-2 and TRBJ2-7, with 7 bases lining up with TRBD2. Per the germline V gene, CDR1 is WSHSY and CDR2 is SAAADI. J lost 4 bases, V lost 2 bases, and 5 bases had no gene match. This CDR3 region has 14 residues.

The V gene is TRBV15, the J gene TRBJ1-2; D perhaps matches TRBD1 (6 bases). The CDR3 spans 16 residues. The ends were cut back, 0 bases at V and 6 bases at J, with 17 bases in the middle. Germline CDR1 and CDR2: LNHNV and YYDKDF (reference sequence). The CDR3 sequence: CATSRDVFGQPDGYTF. DNA of the CDR3: TGTGCCACCAGCAGAGATGTTTTTGGACAGCCCGATGGCTACACCTTC.

The V call is TRBV9, the J call TRBJ2-3, with D hard to call. CDR1 is SGDLS and CDR2 is YYNGEE in the germline V gene. The CDR3 has 14 amino acids. The V gene lost 0 bases and the J gene lost 2 bases, with 7 bases spanning the gap. The CDR3 DNA reads as TGTGCCAGCAGCGTAGAAGCGCTCACAGATACGCAGTATTTT. This gives the protein CASSVEALTDTQYF.